Reported below is one T cell receptor (beta chain). Its cognate antigen is unknown. This entry comes from a study of T cell repertoires in cytomegalovirus infection. Study-level background: From public TCR beta signatures came an indication of both CMV infection and matching HLA type. Study-wide points: Cumulated frequencies of public TCR beta families served to identify carriers of CMV plus the relevant HLA. CMV-specific TCR beta clonotypes restricted by HLA-C dominated the ex vivo response.

V lost 5 bases, J lost 8 bases, and 18 bases lay in between. Germline V gene sequence: CDR1 MNHNS, CDR2 SASEGT. The CDR3 runs 14 residues. Via MiXCR, TCRdb re-called the reads, giving one row per CDR3 protein. Of about 320,000 distinct CDR3 sequences in the sample, 8% to 10% were seen once. The V call is TRBV6-1, the J call TRBJ1-1; maybe TRBD1 (6 bases). The sequence was collected from a human donor in good health (CMV status not recorded). Some clones in this sample may be carry-over from other donors' samples. Sequences were obtained from PBMCs. This chain's CDR3 is CASSSRGLQGEAFF. The CDR3, as DNA: TGTGCCAGCAGTTCCCGGGGACTGCAGGGGGAAGCTTTCTTT.